This entry concerns a single T cell receptor (beta chain). The antigen is unknown. This CDR3 is 15 amino acids long. The germline CDR1 and CDR2 sequences are KGHSH and LQKENI. The junction had 10 bases not matched to a gene; V was cut back by 5 bases and J by 7 bases. The data were produced by immunoSEQ multiplex PCR, yet TCRdb's version contains in-frame clones alone and is incomplete. The sample has roughly 110,000 clones; around nine tenths are singletons. This specimen comes from a study of T cell responses to AZD1222 COVID-19 vaccine. The study, taken as a whole, reports: Dominant CD4 TCR responses targeted spike regions 160-218 and 743-854. Sampling that yielded the repertoires occurred only after the peak T cell response.

The receptor comes from an adult in good health. The chain uses TRBV18 and TRBJ1-5; 8 nucleotides agree with TRBD1. Here the sequenced sample was peripheral blood, taken on day 0 of AZD1222 vaccination. CDR3 sequence: CASSADRADGQPQHF. CDR3 nucleotides: TGTGCCAGCTCAGCGGACAGGGCAGATGGCCAGCCCCAGCATTTT.